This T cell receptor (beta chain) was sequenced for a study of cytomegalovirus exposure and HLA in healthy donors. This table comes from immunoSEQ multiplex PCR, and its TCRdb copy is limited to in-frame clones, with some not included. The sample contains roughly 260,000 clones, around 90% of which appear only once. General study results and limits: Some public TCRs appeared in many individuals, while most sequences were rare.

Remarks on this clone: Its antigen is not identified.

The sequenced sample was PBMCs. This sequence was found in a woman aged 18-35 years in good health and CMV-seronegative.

The CDR3 DNA follows: TGTGCCAGCAGCTTGGCCATTGCGACAGGGGGCAGAGATACGCAGTATTTT. The encoded protein is CASSLAIATGGRDTQYF. V is TRBV5-4 and J is TRBJ2-3; 10 nucleotides align to TRBD1. This CDR3 has 17 amino acids. With 0 bases clipped from V and 5 bases from J, the junction kept 9 bases outside the gene matches. Per the germline V gene, CDR1 is SGHNT and CDR2 is YYREEE (reference sequence).